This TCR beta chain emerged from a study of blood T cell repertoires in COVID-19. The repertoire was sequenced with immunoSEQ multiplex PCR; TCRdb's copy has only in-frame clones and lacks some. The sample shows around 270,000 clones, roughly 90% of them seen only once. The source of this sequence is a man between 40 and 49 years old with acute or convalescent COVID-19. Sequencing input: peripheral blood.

In nucleotides, the CDR3 is TGTGCCAGCAGCTTAGGGACTAGCGGGCACAATGAGCAGTTCTTC. Amino acid sequence: CASSLGTSGHNEQFF. V usage is TRBV5-6 and J usage is TRBJ2-1, with 12 positions matching TRBD2. The CDR3 is 15 amino acids. The ends lost 2 bases at V and 5 bases at J; junction bases unmatched: 2. From germline, CDR1 is SGHDT and CDR2 YYEEEE.